The rows below give T cell receptor beta chains drawn from one sample of a study of T cell responses to AZD1222 COVID-19 vaccine. Assay: immunoSEQ multiplex PCR; the TCRdb copy retains only in-frame clones and omits some. The sample consists of about 86,000 clones, just over 85% of them appearing once. This material consisted of peripheral blood, taken on day 0 of MenACWY control vaccination. These receptor sequences come from an adult in good health. Both conserved end residues are part of each CDR3. A D gene is named only where the DNA matches it firmly. Clone size is given for some rows only: seen once, a few or many times, or a class if the clone is expanded.

CDR3 length	V gene	J gene	D gene	clone size	CDR3 protein	CDR3 DNA
15	TRBV18	TRBJ2-5	NA	NA	CASSPWTQGKETQYF	TGTGCCAGCTCACCTTGGACACAGGGAAAAGAGACCCAGTACTTC
17	TRBV18	TRBJ1-2	NA	NA	CASSPDGGGPGASGYTF	TGTGCCAGCTCACCAGATGGAGGCGGCCCTGGAGCCTCCGGCTACACCTTC
15	TRBV30	TRBJ1-6	NA	NA	CARDQSGSYNSPLHF	TGTGCCCGGGACCAGTCGGGGTCCTATAATTCACCCCTCCACTTT
15	TRBV9	TRBJ1-5	NA	NA	CASSVAAAAGQPQHF	TGTGCCAGCAGCGTAGCTGCAGCAGCCGGCCAGCCCCAGCATTTT
14	TRBV3-1/TRBV3-2	TRBJ1-2	NA	NA	CASSPPGGRYGYTF	TGTGCCAGCAGCCCCCCGGGGGGTCGATATGGCTACACCTTC
14	TRBV25-1	TRBJ2-2	TRBD2	NA	CASSRQGGTGELFF	TGTGCCAGCAGTAGGCAGGGAGGGACCGGGGAGCTGTTTTTT
14	TRBV6-5	TRBJ2-7	TRBD2	NA	CARNSGGCPYEQYF	TGTGCCCGAAACAGCGGGGGCTGCCCCTACGAGCAGTACTTC
15	TRBV5-1	TRBJ1-6	NA	NA	CASSEGRGYNSPLHF	TGCGCCAGCAGCGAGGGACGCGGGTATAATTCACCCCTCCACTTT
14	TRBV20-1	TRBJ2-2	TRBD2	NA	CSASGGGAAGELFF	TGCAGTGCTAGTGGCGGGGGGGCCGCCGGGGAGCTGTTTTTT
13	TRBV3-1/TRBV3-2	TRBJ2-5	NA	NA	CASSQVEGETQYF	TGTGCCAGCAGCCAAGTTGAGGGAGAGACCCAGTACTTC
14	TRBV3-1/TRBV3-2	TRBJ1-2	NA	NA	CASSQLENSYGYTF	TGTGCCAGCAGCCAATTGGAAAACAGCTATGGCTACACCTTC
13	TRBV7-2	TRBJ2-2	NA	NA	CASSPRPDGELFF	TGTGCCAGCAGCCCCCGGCCTGACGGGGAGCTGTTTTTT
14	TRBV5-4	TRBJ1-2	NA	NA	CASSLPGQNYGYTF	TGTGCCAGCAGCCTGCCGGGACAAAACTATGGCTACACCTTC
13	TRBV4-1	TRBJ2-1	NA	NA	CASSLTGNNEQFF	TGCGCCAGCAGCCTGACAGGTAACAATGAGCAGTTCTTC
15	TRBV19	TRBJ2-5	TRBD2	NA	CATKALAGPQETQYF	TGTGCCACCAAGGCACTAGCGGGGCCCCAAGAGACCCAGTACTTC
13	TRBV11-2	TRBJ1-1	NA	NA	CASSLGRGTEAFF	TGTGCCAGCAGCTTAGGACGTGGCACTGAAGCTTTCTTT
15	TRBV7-9	TRBJ1-6	NA	once	CASTISSSYNSPLHF	TGTGCCAGCACCATTTCCAGCTCCTATAATTCACCCCTCCACTTT
14	TRBV7-2	TRBJ2-7	NA	NA	CASSTSGYSYEQYF	TGTGCCAGCAGCACGTCGGGGTACTCCTACGAGCAGTACTTC
13	TRBV3-1/TRBV3-2	TRBJ1-1	TRBD1	NA	CASSQNRGTEAFF	TGTGCCAGCAGCCAGAACAGGGGCACTGAAGCTTTCTTT
17	TRBV7-9	TRBJ2-1	TRBD1	NA	CASSALTGQGARNEQFF	TGTGCCAGCAGCGCATTAACGGGACAGGGGGCTCGCAATGAGCAGTTCTTC
13	TRBV6-5	TRBJ2-5	NA	NA	CASSRGGQETQYF	TGTGCCAGCAGTCGTGGAGGCCAAGAGACCCAGTACTTC
14	TRBV28	TRBJ1-1	TRBD1	NA	CATITGGARTEAFF	TGTGCCACGATTACAGGGGGCGCTCGGACTGAAGCTTTCTTT
13	TRBV27	TRBJ1-2	NA	NA	CASSSVLGDGYTF	TGTGCCAGCAGTTCGGTCCTAGGGGATGGCTACACCTTC
16	TRBV12-2	TRBJ2-7	NA	NA	CASRLARPKRLNEQYF	TGTGCAAGTCGCTTAGCTAGACCAAAACGCCTGAACGAGCAGTACTTC
15	TRBV5-4	TRBJ1-4	NA	NA	CASSLESGSNEKLFF	TGTGCCAGCAGCTTGGAGTCGGGGTCTAATGAAAAACTGTTTTTT
17	TRBV5-6	TRBJ1-4	TRBD1	NA	CASSLRGPGQGNEKLFF	TGTGCCAGCAGCTTACGCGGCCCGGGACAGGGAAATGAAAAACTGTTTTTT
13	TRBV2	TRBJ1-1	TRBD1	NA	CASRGDREGVAFF	TGTGCCAGCAGAGGGGACAGGGAGGGAGTAGCTTTCTTT
13	TRBV10-3	TRBJ2-5	NA	NA	CAIAGDGEETQYF	TGTGCCATCGCCGGGGACGGGGAAGAGACCCAGTACTTC
12	TRBV18	TRBJ2-2	NA	NA	CASSPTNGELFF	TGTGCCAGCTCACCCACAAACGGGGAGCTGTTTTTT
14	TRBV5-1	TRBJ1-2	TRBD1	NA	CASSLRDSSYGYTF	TGCGCCAGCAGCTTGAGGGACAGCTCCTATGGCTACACCTTC
14	TRBV19	TRBJ2-5	TRBD2	NA	CASSIAGGAQGQYF	TGTGCCAGTAGCATAGCGGGGGGCGCCCAGGGCCAGTACTTC
13	TRBV30	TRBJ1-4	TRBD1	NA	CAWSAGGDEKLFF	TGTGCCTGGAGTGCAGGGGGAGATGAAAAACTGTTTTTT
13	TRBV4-2	TRBJ1-2	NA	NA	CASSQDPNYGYTF	TGTGCCAGCAGCCAAGATCCTAACTATGGCTACACCTTC
16	TRBV10-2	TRBJ1-5	NA	NA	CASSPLRVYSNQPQHF	TGCGCCAGCAGCCCCCTCAGAGTGTATAGCAATCAGCCCCAGCATTTT
14	TRBV15	TRBJ1-2	NA	NA	CATSTPTGYNGYTF	TGTGCCACCAGCACCCCAACGGGGTATAATGGCTACACCTTC
13	TRBV4-1	TRBJ2-7	NA	NA	CASSQDQGYEQYF	TGCGCCAGCAGCCAAGACCAAGGGTACGAGCAGTACTTC
16	TRBV7-9	TRBJ2-2	TRBD2	NA	CASSSVLAVSTGELFF	TGTGCCAGCAGCTCCGTCCTAGCGGTGAGCACCGGGGAGCTGTTTTTT
14	TRBV9	TRBJ1-1	NA	NA	CASSVGQKNTEAFF	TGTGCCAGCAGCGTAGGACAGAAGAACACTGAAGCTTTCTTT
16	TRBV7-2	TRBJ2-3	NA	NA	CASSLAETRRTDTQYF	TGTGCCAGCAGCTTAGCGGAGACTAGGCGCACAGATACGCAGTATTTT
15	TRBV2	TRBJ2-3	TRBD1	NA	CASRPGGAGTDTQYF	TGTGCCAGCAGGCCAGGGGGCGCGGGCACAGATACGCAGTATTTT
13	TRBV6-5	TRBJ1-2	NA	NA	CASAPEQGRRYTF	TGTGCCAGCGCCCCGGAACAGGGTCGGCGCTACACCTTC
15	TRBV9	TRBJ1-1	NA	NA	CASSVDGQLNTEAFF	TGTGCCAGCAGCGTAGACGGACAGTTGAACACTGAAGCTTTCTTT
14	TRBV14	TRBJ1-1	NA	NA	CASSQDPRNTEAFF	TGTGCCAGCAGCCAAGATCCCAGGAACACTGAAGCTTTCTTT
18	TRBV4-3	TRBJ1-1	TRBD1	NA	CASSPGIRDRNFNTEAFF	TGCGCCAGCAGCCCCGGGATCAGGGACAGAAATTTTAACACTGAAGCTTTCTTT
14	TRBV12-5	TRBJ1-2	TRBD1	once	CASGPSGQGLGYTF	TGTGCTAGTGGCCCCTCGGGACAGGGTCTTGGCTACACCTTC
14	TRBV2	TRBJ2-3	NA	NA	CASTEGFNTDTQYF	TGTGCCAGCACAGAGGGATTTAATACAGATACGCAGTATTTT
15	TRBV11-2	TRBJ1-4	TRBD1	NA	CASSLEQGAWEKLFF	TGTGCCAGCAGCTTAGAACAGGGGGCTTGGGAAAAACTGTTTTTT